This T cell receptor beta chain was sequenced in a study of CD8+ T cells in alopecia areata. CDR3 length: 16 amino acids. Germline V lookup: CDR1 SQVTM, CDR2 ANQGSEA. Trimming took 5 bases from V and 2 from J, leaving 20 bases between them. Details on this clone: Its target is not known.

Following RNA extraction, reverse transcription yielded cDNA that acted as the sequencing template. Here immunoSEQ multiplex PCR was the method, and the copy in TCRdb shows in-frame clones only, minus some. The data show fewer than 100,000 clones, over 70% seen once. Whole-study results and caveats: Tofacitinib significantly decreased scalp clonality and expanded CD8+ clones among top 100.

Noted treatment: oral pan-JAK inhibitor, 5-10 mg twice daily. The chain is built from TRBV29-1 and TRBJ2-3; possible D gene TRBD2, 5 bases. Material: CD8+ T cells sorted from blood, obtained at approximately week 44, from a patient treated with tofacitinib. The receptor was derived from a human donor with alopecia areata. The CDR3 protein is CSVYGSPGLHTDTQYF. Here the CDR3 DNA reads TGCAGCGTTTATGGTTCACCTGGACTCCACACAGATACGCAGTATTTT.